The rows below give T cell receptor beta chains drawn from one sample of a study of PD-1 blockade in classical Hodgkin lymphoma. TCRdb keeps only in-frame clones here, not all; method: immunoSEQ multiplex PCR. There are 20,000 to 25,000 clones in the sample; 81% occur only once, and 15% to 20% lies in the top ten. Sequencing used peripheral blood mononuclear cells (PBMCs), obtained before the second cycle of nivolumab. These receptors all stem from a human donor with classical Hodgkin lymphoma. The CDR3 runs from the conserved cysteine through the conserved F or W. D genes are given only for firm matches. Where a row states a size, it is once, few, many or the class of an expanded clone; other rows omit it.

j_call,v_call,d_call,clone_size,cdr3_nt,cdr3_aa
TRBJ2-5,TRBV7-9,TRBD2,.,TGTGCCAGCAGCTCCCCGTTCGGGCTAGCGGGGGGACAAGAGACCCAGTACTTC,CASSSPFGLAGGQETQYF
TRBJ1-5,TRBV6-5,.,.,TGTGCCAGCAGGGAGGGCAATCAGCCCCAGCATTTT,CASREGNQPQHF
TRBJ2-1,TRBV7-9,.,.,TGTGCCAGCAGCTTGGCCACCGGGTTCTACAATGAGCAGTTCTTC,CASSLATGFYNEQFF
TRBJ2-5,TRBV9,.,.,TGTGCCAGCAGCGTAGAGCCTAGTGTACAAGAGACCCAGTACTTC,CASSVEPSVQETQYF
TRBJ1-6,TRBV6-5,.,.,TGTGCCAGCAGTTACTCCACAGGCCAACATTCACCCCTCCACTTT,CASSYSTGQHSPLHF
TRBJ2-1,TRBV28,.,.,TGTGCCAGCAACTCCCTTGGCAGGGCCTACAATGAGCAGTTCTTC,CASNSLGRAYNEQFF
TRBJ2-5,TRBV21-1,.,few,TGTGCCAGCAGCAAAGCGCAGCGCATTGGGGAGACCCAGTACTTC,CASSKAQRIGETQYF
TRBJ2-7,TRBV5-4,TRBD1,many,TGTGCCAGCAGCATCGGACAGGCGACCCAGCAGTACTTC,CASSIGQATQQYF
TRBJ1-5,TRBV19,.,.,TGTGCCAGTAGTATGGTCCCCACCGACAATCAGCCCCAGCATTTT,CASSMVPTDNQPQHF
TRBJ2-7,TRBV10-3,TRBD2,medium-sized,TGTGCCACCCGCGCGAGCGGGGGGCACTACGAGCAGTACTTC,CATRASGGHYEQYF
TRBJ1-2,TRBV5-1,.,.,TGCGCCAGCAGCTTGGAGGCAGAAGGGGCCTATGGCTACACCTTC,CASSLEAEGAYGYTF
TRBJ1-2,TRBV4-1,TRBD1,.,TGCGCCAGCAGCCGGACAGGGCCATCTAACTATGGCTACACCTTC,CASSRTGPSNYGYTF